The 5 T cell receptor beta chains presented below share a single source sample, sequenced in a study of blood T cell repertoires in COVID-19. Only in-frame clones appear in the TCRdb table, and some are missing; sequencing was by immunoSEQ multiplex PCR. Found here are about 300,000 clones, about 85% of them singletons; the top ten hold 2% to 3%. The sample consisted of PBMCs or T cells enriched from blood (not recorded which). The receptor set was obtained from a woman in her forties or fifties who had recovered from COVID-19.

The chain joins TRBV19 to TRBJ2-5, with a tentative D call TRBD1 (6 bases). The CDR3 contains 13 residues. The germline V gene encodes CDR1 LNHDA and CDR2 SQIVND (reference sequence). V was pared by 5 bases and J by 2 bases, with 9 bases between. CDR3 DNA: TGTGCCAGTAGTGCCGGGACACAAGAGACCCAGTACTTC. It translates to CASSAGTQETQYF.

This clone appeared once. This chain links TRBV5-6 with TRBJ2-5; D is perhaps TRBD1 (5 bases). V shed 7 bases and J shed 5 bases, with 9 bases lying between them. Per the germline V gene, CDR1 is SGHDT and CDR2 is YYEEEE. This CDR3 region has 11 residues. CDR3 loop: CASGARETQYF. The CDR3, as DNA: TGTGCCAGCGGGGCGCGGGAGACCCAGTACTTC.

The rearrangement links TRBV19 to TRBJ2-1, with D unresolved. V lost 5 bases to trimming and J lost 2 bases, with 13 bases between them. CDR3 length: 15 amino acids. Germline V gene lookup returns CDR1 LNHDA and CDR2 SQIVND (reference sequence). DNA for the CDR3: TGTGCCAGTAGTTTCCAGAAGTTAACCTACAATGAGCAGTTCTTC. It encodes CASSFQKLTYNEQFF.

This clone was recorded once. The chain recombines TRBV19 with TRBJ1-2, with D possibly matching TRBD1 (6 bases). The CDR3 length is 15 residues. CDR1 LNHDA and CDR2 SQIVND come from the germline V gene (reference sequence). Between the trimmed V and J ends, which lost 3 bases and 7 bases, there was a span of 18 bases. In nucleotides, the CDR3 is TGTGCCAGTAGTATTGCCGGACAGAGAAGCAGTGGCTACACCTTC. Protein: CASSIAGQRSSGYTF.

This clone came up once. The same CDR3 also results from other DNA sequences found in this sample. The rearrangement joins TRBV28 to TRBJ1-2, with TRBD1 matching over 9 bases. From germline, CDR1 is MDHEN and CDR2 SYDVKM. V shed 2 bases and J 5 bases; nucleotides not matched to a gene: 6. The length of the CDR3 is 15 residues. The DNA for the CDR3 is TGTGCCAGCAGTTTACCGGACAGGGGAAGATATGGCTACACCTTC. Protein: CASSLPDRGRYGYTF.